The present T cell receptor (beta chain) was sequenced within a study of OX40 agonist ivuxolimab in advanced cancers. About the research overall: The treatment was a fully human IgG2 OX40 agonist, ivuxolimab. Study outcomes and limitations: The study found that CD8+ T cells averaged more expanded clones than CD4+.

The repertoire was sequenced with immunoSEQ multiplex PCR; TCRdb's copy has only in-frame clones and lacks some. The sample has 50,000 to 70,000 clones, 85% to 90% seen once; the top ten hold roughly an eighth. With respect to this clone: What it recognizes is unknown.

If patients had autoimmune disease history or systemic immunosuppression, they were excluded. Germline V gene lookup returns CDR1 WSHSY and CDR2 SAAADI. V gave up 2 bases and J gave up 1 base, with 12 bases separating them. The CDR3 is made up of 15 amino acids. This sample comprised CD4+ or CD8+ T cells sorted from blood, obtained in a trial of the OX40 agonist ivuxolimab. The receptor was derived from an adult with an advanced solid tumor such as melanoma, head and neck, liver or kidney cancer. This chain links TRBV10-2 with TRBJ2-7, with D hard to call. CDR3 DNA: TGCGCCAGCAGTGAGAGGGCTAAAGGGTCCTACGAGCAGTACTTC. Protein product: CASSERAKGSYEQYF.